This T cell receptor (beta chain) was recovered during a study of shared clonotypes between healthy human individuals (TCRdb year 2020). For the wider study: A couple of women and three men aged 18 to 49 years were included in the cohort. Leukapheresis yielded between about 0.9 and 8.9 billion PBMCs per donor. Blood TCR repertoires of about five healthy adults were deeply sequenced to estimate repertoire size and the extent of clonotype sharing between individuals. For each donor, three plates each were used for CD4 naive and CD4 memory, two plates were used for CD8 naive, and one plate was used for CD8 memory. To increase sequencing depth and limit assay-specific biases, TCR repertoire library preparation and sequencing were carried out by different laboratories using diverse techniques.

Overall study results and their limits: Compared with non-shared clonotypes, clonotypes shared by all four sorted-subset donors had higher generation probabilities. Sampling was restricted to blood, and TCR repertoires in tissues likely differ from the TCR repertoires found in blood. Rarefaction of sorted-subset datasets indicated incomplete sequencing despite the large sequencing depth. Naive subsets generally had larger estimated clonotype richness than memory subsets. Sharing across several donors was observed for 5% to 6.5% of naive CD4, over 3% of naive CD8, roughly 2.3% of memory CD4, and about 0.39% of memory CD8 clonotypes. The small number of donors limited the genetic and exposure-history diversity represented. Pairwise subsampling led to the expectation that sequencing depth would affect the degree of clonotype sharing among donors.

From a lookup of the germline V gene (reference sequence), CDR1 and CDR2 are LNHNV and YYDKDF. The CDR3 has 14 amino acids, counting the end cysteine and phenylalanine. Only the CDR3 part of the read is kept: 42 bases, read in frame from the first base. V is shortened by 0 bases, J by 4 bases, and the region joining them spans 10 bases. TCR CDR3 regions were amplified from genomic DNA by multiplex PCR using the deep immunoSEQ assay. Genomic DNA extracted from each cell subset was distributed evenly over all wells of several immunoSEQ 96-well plates, and each plate served as one replicate. Each replicate PCR for sorted subsets received 150 to 250 ng genomic DNA, equal to about 30,000 T cell genomes. Purified libraries were measured with a Qubit 3.0 fluorometer, size-checked on a Bioanalyzer 2100, and measured again with the KAPA Library Quantification kit. Each immunoSEQ 96-well plate was sequenced on its own single-read 150-cycle Illumina NextSeq 550 flow cell. The published analysis was carried out like this. Because the immunoSEQ output held only junctional sequences and lacked quality scores, the filtering could not match the filtering applied to full-length reads. To assign V/J genes and CDR3, sequences were annotated against IMGT germline references using PyIR, a Python wrapper for IgBLAST v1.9. Reads with weak V/J assignments (E-value above 1e-6), missing CDR3, stop codons, out-of-frame junctions, or ambiguous translated residues were removed. V3J clonotypes were defined as sequences sharing an identical inferred V gene, J gene, and CDR3 amino acid sequence. To compute the percentage overlap between repertoires, the number of shared unique clonotypes was divided by the size of the smaller repertoire. Repertoire richness was assessed with RTK rarefaction, the Chao1 estimator, and Recon v2.1 estimates of unobserved clonotypes. For all TCRbeta clonotypes obtained by the gDNA method from a few donors, generation probabilities were computed with OLGA. TCRdb obtained this table from immuneACCESS and retained in-frame rearrangements with V and J assigned. These tables miss some clones; where compared with another copy, unresolved V genes account for less than half of the shortfall, and the remainder is unexplained. Clonal size and the V and J genes are those of that table, whereas D and trimming came from the DNA. Counted in this sample were 1,400,000 or so clones; approximately 98.5% of them appeared once. The leading ten clones occupy 0.36% of the sample.

Donors were healthy HIV-negative adults with no recently reported acute infections or vaccinations. All donors were Caucasian adults living in Nashville, Tennessee, USA. CD4+ T cells were enriched by magnetic negative selection, after which naive cells were positively selected on CD45RA and the negative fraction was taken as the memory subset. Blood was collected by leukapheresis, and PBMCs were isolated by Ficoll-Histopaque density gradient centrifugation and then cryopreserved in liquid nitrogen vapor phase. Purity and quantity of every magnetically sorted T cell population were checked by analytical flow cytometry. Genomic DNA was isolated from each sorted fraction and quantified by UV absorbance on a Nanodrop 2000c. Points on this clone: Its antigen remains undetermined. No clone much larger than this one lies a single base away; base qualities are absent.

The chain employs TRBV15 and TRBJ2-7; the D gene is not confidently resolved. The origin of this receptor is a man younger than 40 in good health. The material sequenced was naive CD4+ T cells sorted from blood. What this sample's cell subset or site label stands for: CD45RA+ positively selected. The CDR3 region reads CATSRDQVAYEQYF. DNA sequence: TGTGCCACCAGCAGAGATCAAGTGGCATACGAGCAGTACTTC.